The TCR beta chain under discussion was sequenced for a study of vaccination and CD4 T cells after COVID-19. Study overall: Post-COVID draws followed diagnosis by a median about 100 days (range 35 to 161). Stimulation used overlapping spike peptides from SARS-CoV-2, HCoV-NL63, HCoV-OC43 and HCoV-229E.

The treatment denotes: approximately nine-day PBMC culture with coronavirus spike peptide pools or control peptides (ViraFEST assay). Harvesting of the unexposed donor's CD4+ T cells predated the COVID-19 pandemic (2011-2018). The assay that was used to sequence DNA from cultured CD4+ T cells was the Oncomine TCR Beta short-read assay. It was from cultured CD4+ T cells that genomic DNA was extracted. Via MiXCR, TCRdb re-called the PCR reads, giving one row per CDR3 protein. This table holds about 7,600 distinct CDR3 sequences, roughly 50% found once. The germline CDR1 and CDR2 sequences are DFQATT and SNEGSKA (reference sequence). The CDR3 covers 15 residues. V was cut by 3 bases and J by 2 bases, with 17 bases left in between. Comment on this clonotype: Its target is unknown.

Specimen: CD4+ T cells from blood, cultured in vitro. The TCR originated in a human donor in good health. V is TRBV20-1 and J is TRBJ2-7, with D possibly TRBD1 on 5 matching bases. CDR3 protein: CSARRQPLVPYEQYF. CDR3 DNA: TGCAGTGCTAGGAGACAGCCCTTAGTCCCCTACGAGCAGTACTTC.